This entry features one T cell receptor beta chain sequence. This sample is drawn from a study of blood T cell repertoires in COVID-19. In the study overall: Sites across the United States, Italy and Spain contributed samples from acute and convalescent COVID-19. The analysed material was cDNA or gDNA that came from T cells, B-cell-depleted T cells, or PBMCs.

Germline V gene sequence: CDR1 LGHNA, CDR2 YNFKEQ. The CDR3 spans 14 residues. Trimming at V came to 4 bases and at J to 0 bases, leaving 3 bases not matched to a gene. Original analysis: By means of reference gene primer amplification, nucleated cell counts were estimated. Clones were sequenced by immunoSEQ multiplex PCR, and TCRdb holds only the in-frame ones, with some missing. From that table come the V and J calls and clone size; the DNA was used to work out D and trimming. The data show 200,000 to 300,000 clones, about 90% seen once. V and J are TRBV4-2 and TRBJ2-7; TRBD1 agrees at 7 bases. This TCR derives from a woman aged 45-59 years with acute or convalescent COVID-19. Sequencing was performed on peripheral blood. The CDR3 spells CASSRQGTSYEQYF. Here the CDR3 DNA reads TGTGCCAGCAGCCGACAGGGAACCTCCTACGAGCAGTACTTC.